The 8 T cell receptor beta chains below all came from one sample that was sequenced in a study of human T cells and chemical hapten exposure. TCRdb re-called the RACE reads through MiXCR, storing one row per CDR3 protein. The table has 150,000 or so distinct CDR3 sequences, roughly 14% seen once. Time point meaning: patch test 1, 2 weeks after DPC sensitization. The sample's treatment: therapeutic diphenylcyclopropenone sensitization with weekly scalp DPC. Sequencing was performed on whole blood, taken in connection with sensitization to the hapten diphenylcyclopropenone (DPC). These receptors came from a woman aged 25 to 39 with alopecia areata. Some clones in this sample may be carry-over from other donors' samples.

This sequence joins TRBV12-3 or TRBV12-4 and TRBJ1-4; no clear D. The CDR3 has 15 amino acids. V was clipped by 3 bases and J by 7 bases, with 15 bases between them. The CDR3 DNA follows: TGTGCCAGCAGTTTGGAGCGCGGGATAGGTGAAAAACTGTTTTTT. Encoded protein: CASSLERGIGEKLFF.

This clonotype was counted a few times. The gene calls are TRBV28 and TRBJ1-2; 9 positions agree with TRBD1. V shed 6 bases and J 7 bases; nucleotides not matched to a gene: 9. Germline CDR1 is MDHEN and CDR2 is SYDVKM. This CDR3 is built from 14 residues. CDR3 in amino acids: CASREGQGRRGYTF. CDR3 DNA sequence: TGTGCCAGCAGGGAAGGACAGGGGCGACGTGGCTACACCTTC.

To note about this clonotype: Just one base apart from a much larger clone, this may be a read error. This chain joins TRBV18 and TRBJ2-7; 7 bases fit TRBD1. Germline CDR1 and CDR2: KGHSH and LQKENI. The ends lost 6 bases at V and 0 bases at J; junction bases unmatched: 14. The CDR3 has 17 residues. The CDR3 protein is CASSRYRHGTASYEQYF. The CDR3 DNA follows: TGTGCCAGCTCCCGATACCGCCACGGGACAGCCTCCTACGAGCAGTACTTC.

The rearrangement uses TRBV6-6 and TRBJ1-1; no reliable D call. V gave up 6 bases and J gave up 5 bases, with 16 bases separating them. Germline values: CDR1 MNHNY, CDR2 SVGAGI (reference sequence). CDR3 length: 14 residues. The CDR3 DNA is TGTGCCAGCAGCTACGTCACCTCCCGAACTGAAGCTTTCTTT. Amino acid sequence: CASSYVTSRTEAFF.

This clonotype has only a few counts. The gene calls are TRBV5-4 and TRBJ1-6; no clear D gene. V was clipped by 1 base and J by 4 bases, with 6 bases between them. CDR3 length: 14 amino acids. From germline, CDR1 is SGHNT and CDR2 YYREEE (reference sequence). CDR3 in amino acids: CASSLMQYNSPLHF. CDR3 nucleotide sequence: TGTGCCAGCAGCTTGATGCAATATAATTCACCCCTCCACTTT. Filled out from reference TRBV5-4 and TRBJ1-6, the complete variable domain reads ETGVTQSPTHLIKTRGQQVTLRCSSQSGHNTVSWYQQALGQGPQFIFQYYREEENGRGNFPPRFSGLQFPNYSSELNVNALELDDSALYLCASSLMQYNSPLHFGNGTRLTVT.

This clonotype has more than one count but fewer than ten. J is TRBJ2-1 and V is TRBV11-1; 10 nucleotides line up with TRBD1. This CDR3 contains 15 residues. The germline gives CDR1 SGHAT, CDR2 FQDESV (reference sequence). The V gene end was trimmed by 3 bases and the J gene end by 4 bases; junction bases not matched to a gene: 3. CDR3 bases: TGTGCCAGCAGCTTCCGGGACAGGGGATACAATGAGCAGTTCTTC. Amino acids: CASSFRDRGYNEQFF.

This clonotype was counted only a few times. The chain couples TRBV6-5 to TRBJ1-1; TRBD1 agrees at 7 bases. Germline-derived CDR1 and CDR2 are MNHEY and SVGAGI. The trim removed 6 bases at V and 3 bases at J, leaving 7 bases unmatched. This CDR3 has 14 amino acids. CDR3 in amino acids: CASSPRDSYTEAFF. The CDR3 region has the DNA TGTGCCAGCAGCCCCCGGGACAGCTACACTGAAGCTTTCTTT.

This clonotype has only a few counts. DNA of the CDR3: TGTGCCAGCACCCCGCAGGTACCTGGAAACACCATATATTTT. Amino acids: CASTPQVPGNTIYF. The V and J genes are TRBV6-6 and TRBJ1-3; D not certain. CDR3 size: 14 residues. V was trimmed by 7 bases and J by 2 bases, leaving 12 bases between them. Germline assignment: CDR1 MNHNY and CDR2 SVGAGI (reference sequence).